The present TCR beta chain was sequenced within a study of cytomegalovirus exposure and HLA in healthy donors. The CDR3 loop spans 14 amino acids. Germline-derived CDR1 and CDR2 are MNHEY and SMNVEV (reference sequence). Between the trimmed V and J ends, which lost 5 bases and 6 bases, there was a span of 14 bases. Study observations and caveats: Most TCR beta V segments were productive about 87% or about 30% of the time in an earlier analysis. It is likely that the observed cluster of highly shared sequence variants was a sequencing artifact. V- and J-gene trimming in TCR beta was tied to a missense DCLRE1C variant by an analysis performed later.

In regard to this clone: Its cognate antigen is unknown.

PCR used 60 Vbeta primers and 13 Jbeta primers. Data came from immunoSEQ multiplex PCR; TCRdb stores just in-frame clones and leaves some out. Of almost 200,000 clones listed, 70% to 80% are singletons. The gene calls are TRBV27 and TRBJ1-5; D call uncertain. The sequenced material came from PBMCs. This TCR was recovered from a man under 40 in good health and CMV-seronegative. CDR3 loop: CASSESSASQPQHF. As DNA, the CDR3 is TGTGCCAGCAGTGAATCATCCGCGTCTCAGCCCCAGCATTTT.